These 23 T cell receptor beta chains were all obtained from the same sample, sequenced in a study of blood T cell repertoires in COVID-19. Clones were read by immunoSEQ multiplex PCR, and TCRdb kept only the in-frame ones, dropping some. The data hold roughly 280,000 clones, with 75% to 90% observed a single time. The sequenced material came from peripheral blood. The receptor set was obtained from a woman aged 45-65 years who had recovered from COVID-19.

The chain is built from TRBV11-2 and TRBJ1-4, with D perhaps matching TRBD1 (5 bases). The germline V and J ends were trimmed by 1 base and 8 bases, with 14 bases remaining between them. CDR1 SGHAT and CDR2 FQNNGV come from the germline V gene. The CDR3 runs to 15 residues. CDR3 in DNA: TGTGCCAGCAGCTTAGGTCAGGGCCATATGGAAAAACTGTTTTTT. It specifies CASSLGQGHMEKLFF.

The CDR3 here is CATSRTANNYGYTF. In DNA form, the CDR3 reads TGTGCCACCAGCAGGACAGCTAATAACTATGGCTACACCTTC. The chain employs TRBV15 and TRBJ1-2, with a tentative D call TRBD1 (5 bases). CDR3 length: 14 residues. From germline, CDR1 is LNHNV and CDR2 YYDKDF (reference sequence). Trimming cost V 3 bases and J 1 base, with 9 bases left between them.

V is TRBV18 and J is TRBJ1-6, with a weak D call TRBD1 (6 bases). V gave up 2 bases and J gave up 5 bases, with 13 bases separating them. This CDR3 has 16 residues. In germline, CDR1 is KGHSH, CDR2 LQKENI. The CDR3 DNA reads TGTGCCAGCTCACCATTTAGGGACAAAGATAATTCACCCCTCCACTTT. Its translation: CASSPFRDKDNSPLHF.

CDR3 protein: CAWSDNPAKNIQYF. In DNA, the CDR3 is TGTGCCTGGAGCGACAATCCAGCCAAAAACATTCAGTACTTC. J is TRBJ2-4 and V is TRBV30; D is unclear. Deletions cut 3 bases from V and 0 bases from J, with 9 bases between. The CDR3 has 14 amino acids. Germline CDR1 reads GTSNPN; CDR2 reads SVGIG (reference sequence).

The J gene is TRBJ1-6, the V gene TRBV10-3; 7 bases are shared with TRBD1. After removal of 7 bases from V and 9 bases from J, the junction contained 9 bases not matched to a gene. The CDR3 is 14 amino acids. Germline-derived CDR1 and CDR2 are ENHRY and SYGVKD. The CDR3, as DNA: TGTGCCATCACCATGGACAGGTCGGGTTCACCCCTCCACTTT. Its translation: CAITMDRSGSPLHF.

The chain combines TRBV15 with TRBJ2-3; no definite D call. This CDR3 region has 11 residues. CDR1 LNHNV and CDR2 YYDKDF come from the germline V gene (reference sequence). The V end was cut by 4 bases, the J end by 5 bases, with 4 bases between. CDR3 nucleotides: TGTGCCACCAGCAACATAGATACGCAGTATTTT. Protein: CATSNIDTQYF. The full variable domain, completed using reference TRBV15 and TRBJ2-3, is DAMVIQNPRYQVTQFGKPVTLSCSQTLNHNVMYWYQQKSSQAPKLLFHYYDKDFNNEADTPDNFQSRRPNTSFCFLDIRSPGLGDTAMYLCATSNIDTQYFGPGTRLTVL.

V usage is TRBV9 and J usage is TRBJ1-2; D may be TRBD1 (5 bases). The CDR3 length is 14 residues. The V end was cut by 4 bases, the J end by 2 bases, with 12 bases between. The germline gives CDR1 SGDLS, CDR2 YYNGEE. Here the CDR3 reads CASSSGGGNYGYTF. CDR3 DNA: TGTGCCAGCAGCTCCGGCGGGGGGAACTATGGCTACACCTTC.

The V and J genes are TRBV7-9 and TRBJ1-2; no definite D call. Trimming removed 3 bases at V and 3 bases at J, with 8 bases between. CDR1 and CDR2 from the germline V gene are SEHNR and FQNEAQ (reference sequence). The CDR3 spans 13 residues. CDR3 loop: CASSFTGDYGYTF. The CDR3, as DNA: TGTGCCAGCAGCTTTACCGGAGACTATGGCTACACCTTC.

This sequence joins TRBV6-5 and TRBJ1-1; D not certain. The CDR3 runs to 15 residues. CDR1 MNHEY and CDR2 SVGAGI come from the germline V gene. Trimming removed 0 bases at V and 0 bases at J, with 8 bases between. The CDR3 DNA reads TGTGCCAGCAGTTACTCGCCAGACATGAACACTGAAGCTTTCTTT. This codes for CASSYSPDMNTEAFF.

This clone was observed a single time. This sequence joins TRBV11-2 and TRBJ1-1, with a weak D call TRBD1 (6 bases). In germline, CDR1 is SGHAT, CDR2 FQNNGV. V was pared by 0 bases and J by 6 bases, with 11 bases between. This CDR3 is built from 14 residues. CDR3 nucleotides: TGTGCCAGCAGCTTAGATCCCTGGACAGCTGAAGCTTTCTTT. Translation gives CASSLDPWTAEAFF.

DNA for the CDR3: TGTGCCAGCAGAAAACCCTGGGGGCCTGGGGAGCTGTTTTTT. It is translated as CASRKPWGPGELFF. The chain uses TRBV28 and TRBJ2-2, with a possible D match to TRBD1 (6 bases). CDR1 and CDR2 from the germline V gene are MDHEN and SYDVKM. V lost 6 bases, J lost 8 bases, and 16 bases lay in between. CDR3 length: 14 residues.

This chain uses TRBV6-5 with TRBJ2-2; no reliable D call. The V end lost 6 bases, the J end lost 5 bases, and 13 bases lay between the germline ends. Germline CDR1 is MNHEY and CDR2 is SVGAGI. This CDR3 is 14 amino acids long. CDR3 region: CASRSDTPTGELFF. The CDR3 DNA sequence: TGTGCCAGCAGATCTGACACACCGACCGGGGAGCTGTTTTTT.

The chain has TRBV30 and TRBJ2-7; 7 bases map to TRBD1. The length of the CDR3 is 13 residues. Germline V gene lookup returns CDR1 GTSNPN and CDR2 SVGIG (reference sequence). Trimming took 0 bases from V and 2 from J; bases not matched to a gene: 1. The CDR3 DNA is TGTGCCTGGAGTGTACAGGGGACCTACGAGCAGTACTTC. Translated, it gives CAWSVQGTYEQYF.

The chain uses TRBV9 and TRBJ1-3; D remains unclear. CDR1 and CDR2 (germline): SGDLS, YYNGEE. The CDR3 consists of 15 residues. Trimming removed 2 bases from V and 0 bases from J, with 9 bases in between. CDR3 region: CASSVGSTSGNTIYF. Here the CDR3 DNA reads TGTGCCAGCAGCGTCGGGTCCACCTCTGGAAACACCATATATTTT.

The chain joins TRBV7-2 to TRBJ2-7; D might be TRBD1 (6 bases). The CDR3 covers 16 residues. V lost 2 bases and J 0 bases, leaving 14 bases between the germline ends. The germline V gene encodes CDR1 SGHTA and CDR2 FQGNSA. The CDR3 nucleotides read TGTGCCAGCAGCTTACCAAGGACAGAGATCTCCTACGAGCAGTACTTC. Protein product: CASSLPRTEISYEQYF.

This CDR3 is CATSRAHSNQPQHF. DNA of the CDR3: TGTGCCACCAGCAGAGCACACAGCAATCAGCCCCAGCATTTT. The chain is built from TRBV15 and TRBJ1-5, with D uncertain. V lost 1 base, J lost 1 base, and 5 bases lay in between. Germline assignment: CDR1 LNHNV and CDR2 YYDKDF (reference sequence). The CDR3 is made up of 14 amino acids.

The chain joins TRBV5-4 to TRBJ1-5, with TRBD1 identical over 8 bases. The germline CDR1 and CDR2 sequences are SGHNT and YYREEE (reference sequence). After removal of 3 bases from V and 7 bases from J, the junction contained 0 bases not matched to a gene. The CDR3 consists of 12 residues. CDR3 in amino acids: CASSSGGQPQHF. The CDR3 coding sequence is TGTGCCAGCAGCTCAGGGGGCCAGCCCCAGCATTTT.

The genes are TRBV19 and TRBJ1-1; D uncertain. CDR3 length: 10 amino acids. Germline assignment: CDR1 LNHDA and CDR2 SQIVND (reference sequence). V dropped 9 bases and J dropped 3 bases, with 5 bases sitting between them. CDR3 amino acids: CASPYTEAFF. As DNA, the CDR3 is TGTGCCAGCCCGTACACTGAAGCTTTCTTT.

The genes are TRBV19 and TRBJ2-7; 8 nucleotides match TRBD1. This CDR3 is 15 amino acids long. Germline-derived CDR1 and CDR2 are LNHDA and SQIVND (reference sequence). V lost 3 bases to trimming and J lost 6 bases; unmatched junction nucleotides: 10. For the CDR3, the DNA is TGTGCCAGTAGTATGTCTTCAGGACAGGGAGTCGAGCAGTACTTC. Residues: CASSMSSGQGVEQYF.

This chain connects TRBV3-1 (or the pseudogene TRBV3-2) to TRBJ1-3; 8 positions match TRBD1. Germline CDR1 is LGHDT and CDR2 is YNNKEL (reference sequence). With V trimmed by 5 bases and J by 0 bases, 6 bases remained unmatched. The CDR3 is 16 amino acids. In DNA form, the CDR3 reads TGTGCCAGCAGCACCCGACAGGGGCGCTCTGGAAACACCATATATTTT. This translates into CASSTRQGRSGNTIYF.

The genes are TRBV19 and TRBJ1-1; TRBD1 might be the D (5 bases). V lost 9 bases and J lost 1, with 15 bases in between. The CDR3 extends over 14 amino acids. Germline CDR1 LNHDA, CDR2 SQIVND (reference sequence). CDR3 nucleotide sequence: TGTGCCAGCACCCTCGTCGGGGGGAACACTGAAGCTTTCTTT. Amino acids: CASTLVGGNTEAFF.

V gene TRBV5-6 combines with J gene TRBJ1-1; 7 bases agree with TRBD1. This CDR3 is 17 amino acids long. V lost 3 bases to trimming and J lost 4 bases; unmatched junction nucleotides: 15. Germline V lookup: CDR1 SGHDT, CDR2 YYEEEE. CDR3 nucleotide sequence: TGTGCCAGCAGCTCGATGGCGAGGGGGCGGAGAGGCACTGAAGCTTTCTTT. Translation: CASSSMARGRRGTEAFF.

This rearrangement joins TRBV5-6 to TRBJ2-7, with D perhaps TRBD1 (6 bases). Germline V gene lookup returns CDR1 SGHDT and CDR2 YYEEEE. V was shortened by 4 bases and J by 2 bases, with 13 bases between the two germline ends. This CDR3 has 14 residues. The chain's CDR3 is CASSVPDRTYEQYF. DNA of the CDR3: TGTGCCAGCAGCGTCCCCGACAGGACCTACGAGCAGTACTTC.